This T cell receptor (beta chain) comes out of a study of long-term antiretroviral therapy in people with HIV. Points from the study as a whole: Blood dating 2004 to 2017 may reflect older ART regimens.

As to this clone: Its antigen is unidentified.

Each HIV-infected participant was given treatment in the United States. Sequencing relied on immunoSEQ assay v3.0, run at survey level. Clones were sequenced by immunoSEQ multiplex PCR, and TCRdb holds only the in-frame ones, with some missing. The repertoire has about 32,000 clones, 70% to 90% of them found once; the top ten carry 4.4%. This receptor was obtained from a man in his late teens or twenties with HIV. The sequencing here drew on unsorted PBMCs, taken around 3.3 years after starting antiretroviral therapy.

CDR3 DNA: TGTGCCAGCAGTGAATCTGGCCAGGCGAACACTGAAGCTTTCTTT. Its protein product is CASSESGQANTEAFF. This chain joins TRBV6-1 and TRBJ1-1; no reliable D call. There are 15 residues in the CDR3. The V and J ends lost 2 bases and 1 base respectively, with 11 bases between them. Germline V gives CDR1 MNHNS, CDR2 SASEGT.